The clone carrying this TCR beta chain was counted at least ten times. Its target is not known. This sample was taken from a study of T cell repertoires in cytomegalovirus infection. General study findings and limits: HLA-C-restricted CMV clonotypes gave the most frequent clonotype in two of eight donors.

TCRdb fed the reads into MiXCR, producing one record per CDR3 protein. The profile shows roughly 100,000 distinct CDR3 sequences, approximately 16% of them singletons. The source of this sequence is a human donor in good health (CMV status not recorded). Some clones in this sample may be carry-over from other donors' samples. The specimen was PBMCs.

CDR3 in DNA: TGTGCCAGCAGCTTAGGGGAGGGACCCTACAATGAGCAGTTCTTC. Translating it yields CASSLGEGPYNEQFF. The chain has TRBV11-2 and TRBJ2-1; TRBD2 aligns across 7 bases. Per germline, CDR1 SGHAT and CDR2 FQNNGV. V lost 1 base to trimming and J lost 2 bases; unmatched junction nucleotides: 2. The CDR3 sequence is 15 residues long. Together with reference TRBV11-2 and TRBJ2-1, the CDR3 gives the full variable domain: EAGVAQSPRYKIIEKRQSVAFWCNPISGHATLYWYQQILGQGPKLLIQFQNNGVVDDSQLPKDRFSAERLKGVDSTLKIQPAKLEDSAVYLCASSLGEGPYNEQFFGPGTRLTVL.